Listed below are T cell receptor beta chains from one sample, sequenced in a study of T cell repertoires in cytomegalovirus infection. Using its own MiXCR run on the reads, TCRdb lists one record per CDR3 protein. The sample carries hundreds of thousands of distinct CDR3 sequences, about a third recorded once. What these receptors recognize is not known. Source: cultured CD8+ T cells from PBMCs, taken from culture after CMV antigen stimulation. The receptor set was obtained from a human donor in good health (CMV status not recorded). Some clones in this sample may be carry-over from other donors' samples. The CDR3 runs from the conserved cysteine through the conserved F or W. The D gene is left open where the match is weak. Clone size, where shown, is once, few, many, or a class for clones that have expanded.

clone size	V gene	J gene	D gene	CDR3 protein	CDR3 DNA
many	TRBV7-9	TRBJ2-2	NA	CASRQAGSTGELFF	TGTGCCAGCAGGCAAGCGGGCTCGACCGGGGAGCTGTTTTTT
many	TRBV12-3/TRBV12-4	TRBJ1-1	NA	CASSLGRRLALEAFF	TGTGCCAGCAGCCTAGGACGCCGACTGGCCCTTGAAGCTTTCTTT
NA	TRBV7-9	TRBJ2-5	NA	CASSTAGETQYF	TGTGCCAGCAGCACCGCCGGAGAGACCCAGTACTTC
many	TRBV12-3/TRBV12-4	TRBJ2-7	NA	CASSPGGYEQYF	TGTGCCAGCAGTCCAGGGGGGTACGAGCAGTACTTC
NA	TRBV7-3	TRBJ2-5	TRBD2	CASSYRGSGEWKTQYF	TGTGCCAGCAGCTACCGAGGGAGCGGGGAATGGAAGACCCAGTACTTC
NA	TRBV27	TRBJ2-3	NA	CASKNGMDTQYF	TGTGCCAGCAAAAATGGGATGGATACGCAGTATTTT
medium-sized	TRBV7-6	TRBJ2-5	NA	CASSSRHPQETQYF	TGTGCCAGCAGCTCCCGACATCCCCAAGAGACCCAGTACTTC
NA	TRBV6-8	TRBJ2-5	NA	CVSSYTSVIADQETQYF	TGTGTCAGCAGTTACACCTCGGTAATTGCAGACCAAGAGACCCAGTACTTC
NA	TRBV7-7	TRBJ2-5	NA	CASSSTAGTQETQYF	TGTGCTAGCAGCTCCACCGCCGGGACCCAAGAGACCCAGTACTTC
NA	TRBV20-1	TRBJ1-3	TRBD1	CSATPGQGSGNTIYF	TGCAGTGCTACCCCGGGACAGGGCTCTGGAAACACCATATATTTT
NA	TRBV19	TRBJ2-2	NA	CASSTYRQDANTGELFF	TGTGCCAGTAGTACTTACCGACAGGACGCGAACACCGGGGAGCTGTTTTTT
few	TRBV6-2/TRBV6-3	TRBJ1-2	NA	CASSYATGANYGYTF	TGTGCCAGCAGTTACGCGACAGGAGCTAACTATGGCTACACCTTC
many	TRBV7-2	TRBJ1-5	NA	CASAVGGRVSNQPQHF	TGTGCCAGCGCCGTAGGAGGGCGGGTGAGCAATCAGCCCCAGCATTTT
NA	TRBV27	TRBJ2-5	NA	CASSSPPDQETQYF	TGTGCCAGCAGTTCCCCCCCCGACCAAGAGACCCAGTACTTC
NA	TRBV28	TRBJ1-5	NA	CASSSPDRDSNQPQHF	TGTGCCAGCAGTTCCCCCGATCGGGATAGCAATCAGCCCCAGCATTTT
NA	TRBV7-9	TRBJ1-2	TRBD1	CASTVPGQGGDYGYTF	TGTGCCAGCACCGTCCCGGGACAGGGGGGGGACTATGGCTACACCTTC
NA	TRBV2	TRBJ1-2	NA	CASSESPHNYGYTF	TGTGCCAGCAGTGAATCTCCCCACAACTATGGCTACACCTTC
NA	TRBV28	TRBJ1-2	TRBD1	CASSLQRDRVEYGYTF	TGTGCCAGCAGTTTACAAAGGGACAGGGTGGAGTATGGCTACACCTTC
NA	TRBV4-2	TRBJ2-1	NA	CASSQDSGQYNEQFF	TGTGCCAGCAGCCAAGATTCAGGGCAGTACAATGAGCAGTTCTTC
NA	TRBV19	TRBJ1-1	NA	CASSAWVGSDTEAFF	TGTGCCAGTAGTGCCTGGGTAGGGAGTGACACTGAAGCTTTCTTT
many	TRBV7-2	TRBJ2-3	NA	CASSVPRGATLTSTDTQYF	TGTGCCAGCAGCGTACCCCGGGGGGCCACCCTTACTAGCACAGATACGCAGTATTTT
few	TRBV27	TRBJ1-5	NA	CASGTASNQPQHF	TGTGCCAGCGGGACGGCCAGCAATCAGCCCCAGCATTTT
few	TRBV19	TRBJ2-2	NA	CAAREGGITGELFF	TGTGCCGCGAGAGAGGGGGGGATCACCGGGGAGCTGTTTTTT
few	TRBV19	TRBJ1-2	NA	CASSAPALGYTF	TGTGCCAGTAGTGCCCCCGCCCTGGGCTACACCTTC
NA	TRBV27	TRBJ2-2	TRBD1	CASSLGQGALGELFF	TGTGCCAGCAGTTTAGGCCAGGGGGCCCTCGGGGAGCTGTTTTTT
NA	TRBV27	TRBJ1-5	NA	CASGTGGINQPQHF	TGTGCCAGCGGGACCGGGGGCATCAATCAGCCCCAGCATTTT
NA	TRBV5-4	TRBJ2-1	NA	CASSFPVGGRYNEQFF	TGTGCCAGCAGCTTTCCGGTCGGAGGTCGCTACAATGAGCAGTTCTTC
NA	TRBV7-2	TRBJ1-3	TRBD1	CASNIGGAGNTIYF	TGTGCCAGCAACATAGGGGGCGCCGGAAACACCATATATTTT
NA	TRBV6-5	TRBJ1-2	NA	CASSYSSSGVGYDYTF	TGTGCCAGCAGTTACTCCAGTTCAGGGGTGGGCTATGACTACACCTTC
NA	TRBV9	TRBJ1-2	NA	CASTLNQNGAEKYGYTF	TGTGCCAGCACCTTAAACCAAAACGGGGCAGAGAAGTATGGCTACACCTTC
NA	TRBV6-1	TRBJ2-4	NA	CASSEIRNHRDLAKNIQYF	TGTGCCAGCAGTGAAATACGTAATCACAGGGACCTAGCCAAAAACATTCAGTACTTC
NA	TRBV7-2	TRBJ2-1	NA	CASSLGTVAGSSYNEQFF	TGTGCCAGCAGCTTAGGGACGGTGGCAGGGAGCTCCTACAATGAGCAGTTCTTC
NA	TRBV27	TRBJ1-6	NA	CASSLSNSNNSPLHF	TGTGCCAGCAGTTTATCCAACAGCAATAATTCACCCCTCCACTTT
NA	TRBV27	TRBJ2-1	NA	CASSLPTDGLHEQFF	TGTGCCAGCAGTTTACCGACGGACGGGCTTCATGAGCAGTTCTTC
few	TRBV27	TRBJ1-6	NA	CASSFGITNSPLHF	TGTGCCAGCAGTTTCGGCATAACTAATTCACCCCTCCACTTT
NA	TRBV20-1	TRBJ1-1	NA	CSARYDRRFFF	TGCAGTGCTAGATACGACAGACGGTTCTTCTTT
NA	TRBV11-1	TRBJ1-1	TRBD1	CASSNRQGAPGTEAFF	TGTGCCAGCAGCAACCGACAGGGCGCACCGGGCACTGAAGCTTTCTTT
few	TRBV7-6	TRBJ2-3	TRBD1	CASSSGTGVTDTQYF	TGTGCCAGCAGCTCCGGGACAGGGGTTACAGATACGCAGTATTTT
NA	TRBV6-1	TRBJ2-3	NA	CASSELSVNRGTDTQYF	TGTGCCAGCAGTGAATTGTCCGTCAATAGGGGCACAGATACGCAGTATTTT
NA	TRBV29-1	TRBJ2-7	NA	CSVDGGPRYEQYF	TGCAGCGTTGATGGCGGGCCTCGCTACGAGCAGTACTTC
NA	TRBV5-1	TRBJ1-1	NA	CASSFSGIGDTEAFF	TGCGCCAGCAGTTTTTCCGGAATAGGGGACACTGAAGCTTTCTTT
few	TRBV6-6	TRBJ1-4	NA	CAANPRGGEKLFF	TGTGCAGCTAACCCCCGGGGGGGCGAAAAACTGTTTTTT
NA	TRBV12-3/TRBV12-4	TRBJ2-1	TRBD2	CASTLRGVEKDEQFF	TGTGCCAGCACCCTTCGGGGGGTTGAGAAGGATGAGCAGTTCTTC
NA	TRBV15	TRBJ2-7	NA	CATSRGTRGLNYEQYF	TGTGCCACCAGCAGAGGAACCAGGGGCCTCAACTACGAGCAGTACTTC
many	TRBV7-8	TRBJ2-5	NA	CASTPFGDQETQYF	TGTGCCAGCACCCCCTTCGGGGACCAGGAGACCCAGTACTTC
many	TRBV7-6	TRBJ2-2	TRBD2	CASSRGELDTGELFF	TGTGCCAGCAGCCGGGGGGAGTTGGACACCGGGGAGCTGTTTTTT
few	TRBV7-9	TRBJ2-3	NA	CASSLRSVWGTDTQYF	TGTGCCAGCAGCCTCAGGTCTGTCTGGGGCACAGATACGCAGTATTTT
NA	TRBV4-1	TRBJ1-3	NA	CASSQVWRNSGNTIYF	TGCGCCAGCAGCCAAGTCTGGAGAAACTCTGGAAACACCATATATTTT
few	TRBV10-3	TRBJ2-1	NA	CAISLPGELREQFF	TGTGCCATCAGTTTACCCGGAGAGTTGAGGGAGCAGTTCTTC
NA	TRBV7-2	TRBJ1-1	TRBD1	CASSLRFQGAGTEAFF	TGTGCCAGCAGCTTACGCTTCCAGGGGGCCGGGACTGAAGCTTTCTTT
NA	TRBV7-9	TRBJ2-1	NA	CASSLIESLLGQDTKIF	TGTGCCAGCAGCTTAATAGAGTCTTTGCTGGGGCAGGACACCAAAATCTTC
NA	TRBV15	TRBJ2-4	NA	CATSREATLGAKNIQYF	TGTGCCACCAGCAGAGAGGCAACATTGGGGGCCAAAAACATTCAGTACTTC
NA	TRBV4-2	TRBJ2-5	TRBD2	CASSQKSSGLYQETQYF	TGTGCCAGCAGCCAGAAATCTAGCGGGTTGTACCAAGAGACCCAGTACTTC
many	TRBV7-8	TRBJ1-2	NA	CASSLGQGRNGYTF	TGTGCCAGCAGCTTAGGGCAGGGGAGAAATGGCTACACCTTC
many	TRBV7-8	TRBJ1-1	NA	CASSPERGLTEAFF	TGTGCCAGCAGCCCCGAAAGAGGGTTAACTGAAGCTTTCTTT
NA	TRBV15	TRBJ1-5	NA	CATSRDRPGVGNQPQHF	TGTGCCACCAGCAGAGATCGGCCCGGGGTTGGCAATCAGCCCCAGCATTTT
few	TRBV7-9	TRBJ2-5	NA	CASSPEVEETQYF	TGTGCCAGCAGCCCAGAGGTTGAAGAGACCCAGTACTTC
many	TRBV10-3	TRBJ2-1	NA	CAISEGGFNNEQFF	TGTGCCATCAGTGAGGGGGGTTTTAACAATGAGCAGTTCTTC
NA	TRBV20-1	TRBJ1-3	NA	CSGVASGNTIYF	TGCAGTGGGGTGGCCTCTGGAAACACCATATATTTT